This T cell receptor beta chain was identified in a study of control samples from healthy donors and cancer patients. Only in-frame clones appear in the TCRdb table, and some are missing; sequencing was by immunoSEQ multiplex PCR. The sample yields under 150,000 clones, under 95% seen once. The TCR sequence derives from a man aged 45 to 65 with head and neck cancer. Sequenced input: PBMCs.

The CDR3 region has the DNA TGCGCCAGCAGCCAAGATATCCCCGGAGCCTACGAGCAGTACTTC. Its protein product is CASSQDIPGAYEQYF. This chain uses TRBV4-3 with TRBJ2-7; D not resolved. The CDR3 is 15 residues long. Germline CDR1 and CDR2: LGHNA and YSLEER. V was clipped by 0 bases and J by 2 bases, with 11 bases between them.